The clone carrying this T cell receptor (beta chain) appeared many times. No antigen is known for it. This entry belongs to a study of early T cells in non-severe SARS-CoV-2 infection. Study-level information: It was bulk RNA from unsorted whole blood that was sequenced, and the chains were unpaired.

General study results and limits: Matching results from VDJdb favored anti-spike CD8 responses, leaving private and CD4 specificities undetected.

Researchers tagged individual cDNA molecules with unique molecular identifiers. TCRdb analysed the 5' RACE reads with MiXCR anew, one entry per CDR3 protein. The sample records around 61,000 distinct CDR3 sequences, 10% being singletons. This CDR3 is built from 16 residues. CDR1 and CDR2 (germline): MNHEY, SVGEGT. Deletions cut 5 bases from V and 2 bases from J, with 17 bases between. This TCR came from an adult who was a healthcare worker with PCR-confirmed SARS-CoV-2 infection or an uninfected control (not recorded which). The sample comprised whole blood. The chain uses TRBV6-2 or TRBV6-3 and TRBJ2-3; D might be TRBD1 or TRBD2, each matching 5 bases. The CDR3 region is CASSPGTYLPTDTQYF. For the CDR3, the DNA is TGTGCCAGCAGTCCCGGGACCTACCTTCCCACAGATACGCAGTATTTT.